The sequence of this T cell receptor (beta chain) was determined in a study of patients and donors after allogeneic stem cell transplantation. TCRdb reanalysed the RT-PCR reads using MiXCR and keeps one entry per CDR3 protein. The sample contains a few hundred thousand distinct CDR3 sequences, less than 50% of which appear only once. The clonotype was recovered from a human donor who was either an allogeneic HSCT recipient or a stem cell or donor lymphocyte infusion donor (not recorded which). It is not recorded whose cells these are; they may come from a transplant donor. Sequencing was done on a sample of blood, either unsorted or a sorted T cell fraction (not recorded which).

Here the CDR3 reads CSVTPGQGTYEQYF. The CDR3 nucleotides read TGCAGCGTGACTCCGGGACAGGGGACCTACGAGCAGTACTTC. The chain combines TRBV29-1 with TRBJ2-7; 10 positions match TRBD1. V shed 6 bases and J 2 bases; nucleotides not matched to a gene: 7. This CDR3 spans 14 amino acids. Germline V CDR1 and CDR2: SQVTM, ANQGSEA.